These 18 T cell receptor beta chains originate from one sample sequenced in a study of blood T cell repertoires in COVID-19. The repertoire was sequenced with immunoSEQ multiplex PCR; TCRdb's copy has only in-frame clones and lacks some. The table records a few hundred thousand clones, approximately 88% of them present only once. Sequenced: peripheral blood. The receptors originated from a woman aged 40 to 55 who had recovered from COVID-19.

CDR3 loop: CASSLRGGPGTGELFF. In nucleotides, the CDR3 is TGTGCCAGCAGCTTGAGAGGAGGGCCTGGGACCGGGGAGCTGTTTTTT. The rearrangement links TRBV5-6 to TRBJ2-2, with D maybe TRBD2 (6 bases). Germline-derived CDR1 and CDR2 are SGHDT and YYEEEE. The V end lost 1 base, the J end lost 5 bases, and 15 bases lay between the germline ends. CDR3 length: 16 residues.

The CDR3 spells CASSQGRGAGNEQFF. DNA for the CDR3: TGTGCCAGCAGCCAGGGACGGGGGGCTGGGAATGAGCAGTTCTTC. The genes are TRBV4-2 and TRBJ2-1, with TRBD2 as a possible D gene (7 bases). V was pared by 3 bases and J by 7 bases, with 16 bases between. The CDR3 has 15 residues. Germline V lookup: CDR1 LGHNA, CDR2 YNFKEQ.

This chain connects TRBV24-1 to TRBJ1-2; D is possibly TRBD1 (6 bases). Trimming pared 3 bases from V and 8 bases from J, leaving 12 bases between. Per germline, CDR1 KGHDR and CDR2 SFDVKD. The CDR3 has 13 amino acids. In DNA form, the CDR3 reads TGTGCCACCAGTGATGGGGGCCTGAGGGGCTACACCTTC. It translates to CATSDGGLRGYTF.

This chain joins TRBV27 and TRBJ1-6; D ambiguous. V dropped 3 bases and J dropped 6 bases, with 9 bases sitting between them. Germline V gives CDR1 MNHEY, CDR2 SMNVEV (reference sequence). The CDR3 sequence is 14 residues long. This CDR3 is CASSLSRSNSPLHF. The CDR3 nucleotides read TGTGCCAGCAGTTTGTCTAGGTCTAATTCACCCCTCCACTTT.

This clone appeared once. The chain links TRBV3-1 (or the pseudogene TRBV3-2) to TRBJ1-4, with D possibly matching TRBD1 (6 bases). The CDR3 sequence is 15 residues long. Germline V gives CDR1 LGHDT, CDR2 YNNKEL (reference sequence). With 2 bases removed from V and 8 bases from J, the gap between germline ends came to 15 bases. CDR3 residues: CASSQLGHAPEKLFF. The CDR3 DNA reads TGTGCCAGCAGCCAACTGGGACACGCTCCGGAAAAACTGTTTTTT.

In its sample, this clone was seen once. This sequence joins TRBV24-1 and TRBJ2-7; D remains unclear. Deletions cut 9 bases from V and 6 bases from J, with 20 bases between. CDR1 is KGHDR and CDR2 is SFDVKD in the germline V gene. This CDR3 contains 14 residues. This CDR3 is CATSPAGTQREQYF. CDR3 sequence (DNA): TGTGCCACCTCCCCCGCCGGCACCCAGCGCGAGCAGTACTTC.

The V call is TRBV6-5, the J call TRBJ1-1; perhaps TRBD1 as D (5 bases). The CDR3 is 13 residues long. Trimming stripped 6 bases from V and 4 bases from J, with 12 bases between. Germline V CDR1 and CDR2: MNHEY, SVGAGI. The CDR3 DNA is TGTGCCAGCAGACTCGGGGGGGGCACTGAAGCTTTCTTT. Its protein product is CASRLGGGTEAFF.

This chain joins TRBV28 and TRBJ1-2; 11 bases fit TRBD1. Losses at the gene ends were 6 bases for V and 2 bases for J; bases not matched to a gene: 8. Germline V gene data show CDR1 as MDHEN and CDR2 as SYDVKM. The length of the CDR3 is 16 residues. The chain's CDR3 is CASSPAGQGANYGYTF. The CDR3 bases are TGTGCCAGCAGCCCCGCCGGACAGGGGGCGAACTATGGCTACACCTTC.

CDR3 nucleotides: TGTGCCAGCAGCCTAAAACAGGGCGCCGGGGAGCTGTTTTTT. It specifies CASSLKQGAGELFF. The chain combines TRBV9 with TRBJ2-2; possible D gene TRBD1, 6 bases. Germline V gene sequence: CDR1 SGDLS, CDR2 YYNGEE. The germline V and J ends were trimmed by 4 bases and 6 bases, with 13 bases remaining between them. The CDR3 spans 14 residues. Combining the CDR3 with reference TRBV9 and TRBJ2-2 gives the whole variable domain DSGVTQTPKHLITATGQRVTLRCSPRSGDLSVYWYQQSLDQGLQFLIQYYNGEERAKGNILERFSAQQFPDLHSELNLSSLELGDSALYFCASSLKQGAGELFFGEGSRLTVL.

V gene TRBV4-1 combines with J gene TRBJ2-5, with TRBD2 matching over 10 bases. CDR3 length: 17 residues. Losses at the gene ends were 1 base for V and 3 bases for J; bases not matched to a gene: 8. CDR1 MGHRA and CDR2 YSYEKL come from the germline V gene. CDR3 loop: CASSQGVLAGVEETQYF. The CDR3 region has the DNA TGCGCCAGCAGCCAAGGGGTCCTAGCGGGAGTAGAAGAGACCCAGTACTTC.

The chain is built from TRBV24-1 and TRBJ2-3, with 8 positions matching TRBD2. J lost 5 bases, V lost 0 bases, and 0 bases had no gene match. CDR1 KGHDR and CDR2 SFDVKD come from the germline V gene. This CDR3 contains 14 residues. CDR3 in DNA: TGTGCCACCAGTGATTTGCGGGAGGGAGATACGCAGTATTTT. Translating gives CATSDLREGDTQYF.

V and J are TRBV9 and TRBJ2-7, with 9 bases identical to TRBD2. The V segment lost 4 bases and the J segment 3 bases; nucleotides outside the gene matches: 5. This CDR3 region has 14 residues. Germline assignment: CDR1 SGDLS and CDR2 YYNGEE. The CDR3 spells CASSSGTSYYEQYF. The CDR3 DNA is TGTGCCAGCAGCTCCGGGACTAGCTACTACGAGCAGTACTTC.

The V call is TRBV12-3 or TRBV12-4, the J call TRBJ2-1, with D possibly matching TRBD2 (5 bases). The CDR3 runs to 13 residues. Trimming removed 6 bases at V and 7 bases at J, with 13 bases between. CDR3 nucleotide sequence: TGTGCCAGCAGCCCCGGACTTAGAAATGAGCAGTTCTTC. Its translation: CASSPGLRNEQFF.

The chain carries TRBV25-1 and TRBJ2-3, with D possibly matching TRBD1 (5 bases). The length of the CDR3 is 13 residues. Germline V lookup: CDR1 MGHDK, CDR2 SYGVNS. Trimming removed 3 bases at V and 5 bases at J, with 9 bases between. CDR3 sequence: CASSDRRVDTQYF. The CDR3 DNA sequence: TGTGCCAGCAGTGACCGCAGGGTAGATACGCAGTATTTT.

This chain links TRBV30 with TRBJ2-1, with 7 positions matching TRBD2. CDR1 GTSNPN and CDR2 SVGIG come from the germline V gene (reference sequence). This CDR3 has 15 residues. V shed 1 base and J 1 base; nucleotides not matched to a gene: 4. CDR3 DNA sequence: TGTGCCTGGAGTGGATCTAGCGGATCCTACAATGAGCAGTTCTTC. This translates into CAWSGSSGSYNEQFF.

J is TRBJ1-1 and V is TRBV27, with 12 nucleotides matching TRBD1. The CDR3 is made up of 13 amino acids. Losses at the gene ends were 6 bases for V and 5 bases for J; bases not matched to a gene: 1. Germline V gene sequence: CDR1 MNHEY, CDR2 SMNVEV (reference sequence). CDR3 in DNA: TGTGCCAGCAGGGGACAGGGGGCTACTGAAGCTTTCTTT. Encoded protein: CASRGQGATEAFF.

This clone was seen just once. This chain links TRBV6-5 with TRBJ1-1; the D gene is possibly TRBD1 (6 bases). V was clipped by 6 bases and J by 8 bases, with 13 bases between them. This CDR3 spans 12 amino acids. Looked up from germline, CDR1 is MNHEY and CDR2 is SVGAGI. The CDR3 is CASSYLGAEAFF. The CDR3 coding sequence is TGTGCCAGCAGCTATTTGGGGGCCGAAGCTTTCTTT.

The rearrangement joins TRBV30 to TRBJ1-3; D is unresolved. The germline CDR1 and CDR2 sequences are GTSNPN and SVGIG (reference sequence). The V end lost 2 bases, the J end lost 0 bases, and 8 bases lay between the germline ends. The CDR3 runs to 14 residues. The CDR3 region is CAWSTLRSGNTIYF. CDR3 nucleotide sequence: TGTGCCTGGAGTACGCTGCGCTCTGGAAACACCATATATTTT.